The clone carrying this T cell receptor (beta chain) was seen a handful of times. Only in-frame clones appear in the TCRdb table, and some are missing; sequencing was by immunoSEQ multiplex PCR. The sample holds about 180,000 clones, approximately 80% seen once. This entry is derived from a study of blood T cell repertoires in COVID-19. CDR1 is MRHNA, CDR2 SNTAGT, per germline. The CDR3 length is 14 residues. Trimming shortened V by 4 bases and J by 1 base, and 9 bases separated the two germline ends. Specimen: PBMCs or T cells enriched from blood (not recorded which). This chain uses TRBV6-4 with TRBJ2-3; D gene unclear. This receptor was obtained from a man in his sixties who had been exposed to COVID-19. The CDR3 sequence: CASSGSAGTDTQYF. The DNA of the CDR3 is TGTGCCAGCAGTGGTTCCGCGGGCACAGATACGCAGTATTTT.